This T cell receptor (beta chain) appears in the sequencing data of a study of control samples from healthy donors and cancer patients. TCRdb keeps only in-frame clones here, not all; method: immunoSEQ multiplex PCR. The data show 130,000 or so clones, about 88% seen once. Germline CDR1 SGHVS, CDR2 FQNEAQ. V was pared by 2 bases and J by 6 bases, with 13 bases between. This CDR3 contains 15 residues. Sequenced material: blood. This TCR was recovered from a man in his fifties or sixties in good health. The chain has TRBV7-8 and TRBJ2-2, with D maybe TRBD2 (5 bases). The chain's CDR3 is CASSLSLARAGELFF. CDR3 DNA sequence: TGTGCCAGCAGCTTATCTCTAGCTCGGGCCGGGGAGCTGTTTTTT.